The clone carrying this TCR beta chain was seen more than once but under ten times. Its antigen is undetermined. Profiling relied on immunoSEQ multiplex PCR, and the TCRdb table lists in-frame clones only, not all of them. The sample yields roughly 9,000 clones, roughly 75% seen once. The sample comes from a study of chemoradiotherapy in HPV16-positive cancers. Study findings and constraints: The functional HPV-specific definition rests on just a couple of HPV16-positive patients. During treatment, candidate HPV-specific clones and E7-related motifs expanded in tumor. Better recurrence-free survival went with HPV-responsive T-cell expansion in HPV16-positive patients.

Repertoires were sampled repeatedly during chemoradiotherapy. The receptor was derived from a human donor with HPV-associated anogenital cancer. Specimen: tumor tissue, collected from a patient who underwent chemoradiotherapy.

CDR3 region: CASSLNNEQFF. The CDR3 nucleotides read TGTGCCAGCAGTTTGAACAATGAGCAGTTCTTC. This chain joins TRBV2 and TRBJ2-1; D is undetermined. Trimming pared 5 bases from V and 5 bases from J, leaving 4 bases between. CDR3 length: 11 amino acids. Germline values: CDR1 SNHLY, CDR2 FYNNEI.